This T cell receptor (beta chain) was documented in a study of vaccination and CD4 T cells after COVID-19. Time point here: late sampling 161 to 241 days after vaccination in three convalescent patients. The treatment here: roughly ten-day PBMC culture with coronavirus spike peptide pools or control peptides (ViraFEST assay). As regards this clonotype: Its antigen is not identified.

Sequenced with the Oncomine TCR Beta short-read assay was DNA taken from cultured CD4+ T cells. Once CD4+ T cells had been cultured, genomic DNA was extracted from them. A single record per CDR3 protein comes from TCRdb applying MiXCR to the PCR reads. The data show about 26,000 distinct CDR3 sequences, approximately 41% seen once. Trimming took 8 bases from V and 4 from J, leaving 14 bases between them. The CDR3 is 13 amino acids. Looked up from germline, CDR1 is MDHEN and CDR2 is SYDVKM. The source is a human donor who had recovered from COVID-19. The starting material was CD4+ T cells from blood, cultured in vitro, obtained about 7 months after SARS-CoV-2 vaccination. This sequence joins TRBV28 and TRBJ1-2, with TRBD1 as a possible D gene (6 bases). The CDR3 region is CASDTGTLYGYTF. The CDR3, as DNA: TGTGCCAGCGATACCGGGACACTCTATGGCTACACCTTC.